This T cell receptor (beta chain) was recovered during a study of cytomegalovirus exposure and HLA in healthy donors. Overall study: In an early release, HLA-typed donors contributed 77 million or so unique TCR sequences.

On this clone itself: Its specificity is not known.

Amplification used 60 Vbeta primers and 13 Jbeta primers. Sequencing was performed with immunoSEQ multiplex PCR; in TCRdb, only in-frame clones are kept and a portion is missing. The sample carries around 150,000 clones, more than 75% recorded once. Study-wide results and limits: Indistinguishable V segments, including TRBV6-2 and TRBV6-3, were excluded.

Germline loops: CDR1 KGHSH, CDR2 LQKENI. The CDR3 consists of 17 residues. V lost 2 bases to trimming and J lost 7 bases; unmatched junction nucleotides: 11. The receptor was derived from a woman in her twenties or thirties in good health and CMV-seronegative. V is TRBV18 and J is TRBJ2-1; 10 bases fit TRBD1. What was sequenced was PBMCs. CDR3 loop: CASSPGGSGQGDNEQFF. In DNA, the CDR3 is TGTGCCAGCTCACCAGGCGGGAGCGGACAGGGGGATAATGAGCAGTTCTTC.